This entry features one T cell receptor beta chain sequence. Antigen unknown. The data stem from a study of shared clonotypes between healthy human individuals. Study outcomes and limitations: Clonotype sharing among donors, it was expected, would be affected by sequencing depth.

TCRdb's copy holds only in-frame clones and misses some; the assay was immunoSEQ multiplex PCR. The sample lists over 1.4 million clones, roughly 95% occurring once. V lost 5 bases, J lost 6 bases, and 15 bases lay in between. This CDR3 is built from 14 residues. Germline assignment: CDR1 SGHNT and CDR2 YENEEA. Material for sequencing was naive CD4+ T cells sorted from blood. Subset noted: CD45RA+ positively selected. The chain employs TRBV11-3 and TRBJ2-3; D is unclear. This TCR came from a man aged 30 to 45 in good health. The chain's CDR3 is CASSPYPESDTQYF. For the CDR3, the DNA is TGTGCCAGCAGCCCCTACCCCGAGTCTGATACGCAGTATTTT.